This T cell receptor beta chain was sequenced in a study of cytomegalovirus exposure and HLA in healthy donors. Study outcomes and limitations: Associated with cytomegalovirus, according to the listing, were around 160 TCR beta chains.

Amplification used 60 Vbeta primers and 13 Jbeta primers. Libraries were prepared by immunoSEQ multiplex PCR; TCRdb keeps only in-frame clonotypes and omits some of them. The sample has approximately 30,000 clones, around two fifths seen once. Germline CDR1 reads SGHNT; CDR2 reads YYREEE (reference sequence). Germline trimming cut 3 bases from V and 1 base from J; bases unmatched to any gene: 5. CDR3 size: 17 residues. A remark on this clone: Its matching antigen is unknown.

This TCR came from a woman between 45 and 65 years old in good health and CMV-seronegative. This sequence joins TRBV5-4 and TRBJ2-3; 13 bases agree with TRBD2. The sample comprised PBMCs. The CDR3 protein is CASSSGLAGTGTDTQYF. For the CDR3, the DNA is TGTGCCAGCAGCTCGGGACTAGCGGGAACGGGCACAGATACGCAGTATTTT.